This TCR beta chain was sequenced for a study of blood T cell repertoires in COVID-19. Overall study: Both acute and convalescent COVID-19 samples were obtained from the United States, Italy and Spain. PBMCs, B-cell-depleted T cells, or T cells were the source of the cDNA or gDNA that made up the material.

There are 14 residues in the CDR3. The germline V gene has CDR1 SGHRS and CDR2 YFSETQ. V was clipped by 0 bases and J by 7 bases; unmatched bases: 7. Source study methods: Nucleated cell counts were estimated from reference gene primer amplification. Sequencing was performed with immunoSEQ multiplex PCR; in TCRdb, only in-frame clones are kept and a portion is missing. V, J and clone size reflect that table, while D and trimming were determined from the DNA. This table has 68,000 or so clones, 88% appearing once. The sequencing input was peripheral blood. The V gene is TRBV5-1, the J gene TRBJ2-7; 7 nucleotides line up with TRBD1. The source is a human donor in a cohort sampled during active COVID-19. CDR3 residues: CASSLEQGRREQYF. Here the CDR3 DNA reads TGCGCCAGCAGCTTGGAACAGGGGCGGCGGGAGCAGTACTTC.